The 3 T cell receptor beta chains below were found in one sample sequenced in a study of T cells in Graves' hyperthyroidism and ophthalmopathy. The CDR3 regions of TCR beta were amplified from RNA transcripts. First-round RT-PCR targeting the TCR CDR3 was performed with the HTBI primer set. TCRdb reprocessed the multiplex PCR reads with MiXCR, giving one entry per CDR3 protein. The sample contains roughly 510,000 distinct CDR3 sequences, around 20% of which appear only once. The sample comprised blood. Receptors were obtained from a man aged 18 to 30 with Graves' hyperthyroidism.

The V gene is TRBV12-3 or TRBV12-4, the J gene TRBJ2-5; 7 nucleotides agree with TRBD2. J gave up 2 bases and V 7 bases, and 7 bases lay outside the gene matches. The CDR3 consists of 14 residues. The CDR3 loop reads CASTRDYPQETQYF. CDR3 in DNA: TGTGCCAGCACCAGGGACTACCCACAAGAGACCCAGTACTTC.

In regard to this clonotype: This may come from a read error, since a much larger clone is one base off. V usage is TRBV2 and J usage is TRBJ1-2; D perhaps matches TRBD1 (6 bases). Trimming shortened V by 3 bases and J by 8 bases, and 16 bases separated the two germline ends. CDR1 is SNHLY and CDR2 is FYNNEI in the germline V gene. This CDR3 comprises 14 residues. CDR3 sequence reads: CASSDPGGGFGYTF. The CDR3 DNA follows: TGTGCCAGCAGTGATCCCGGCGGGGGCTTCGGCTACACCTTC.

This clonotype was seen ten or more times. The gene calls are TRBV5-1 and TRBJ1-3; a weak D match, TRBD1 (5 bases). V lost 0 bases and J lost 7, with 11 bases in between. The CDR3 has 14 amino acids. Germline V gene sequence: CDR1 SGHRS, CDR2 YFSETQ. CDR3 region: CASSLDPGTNTIYF. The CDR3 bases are TGCGCCAGCAGCTTGGATCCCGGGACGAACACCATATATTTT.